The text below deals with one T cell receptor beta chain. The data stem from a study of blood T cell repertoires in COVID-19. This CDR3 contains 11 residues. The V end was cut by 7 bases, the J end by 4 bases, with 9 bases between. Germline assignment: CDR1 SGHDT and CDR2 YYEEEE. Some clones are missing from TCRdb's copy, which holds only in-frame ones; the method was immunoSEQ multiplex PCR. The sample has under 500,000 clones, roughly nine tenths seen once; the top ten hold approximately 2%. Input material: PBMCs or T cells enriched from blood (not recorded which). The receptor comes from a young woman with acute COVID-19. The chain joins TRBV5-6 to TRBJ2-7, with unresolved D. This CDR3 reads CASHGEYEQYF. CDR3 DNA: TGTGCCAGCCACGGAGAATACGAGCAGTACTTC.